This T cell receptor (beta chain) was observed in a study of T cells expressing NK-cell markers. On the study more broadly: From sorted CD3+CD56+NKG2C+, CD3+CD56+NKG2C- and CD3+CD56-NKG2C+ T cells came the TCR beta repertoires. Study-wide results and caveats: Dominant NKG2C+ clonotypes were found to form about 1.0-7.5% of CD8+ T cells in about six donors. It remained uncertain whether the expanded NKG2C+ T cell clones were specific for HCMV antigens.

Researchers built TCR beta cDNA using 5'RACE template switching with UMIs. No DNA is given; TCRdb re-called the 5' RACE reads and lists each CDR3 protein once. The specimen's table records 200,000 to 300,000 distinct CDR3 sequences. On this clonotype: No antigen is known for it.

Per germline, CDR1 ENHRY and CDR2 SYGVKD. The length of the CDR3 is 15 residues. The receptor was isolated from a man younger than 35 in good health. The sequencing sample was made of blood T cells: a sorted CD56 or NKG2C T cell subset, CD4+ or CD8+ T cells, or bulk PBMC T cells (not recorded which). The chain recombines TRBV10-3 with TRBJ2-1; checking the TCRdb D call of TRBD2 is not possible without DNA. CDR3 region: CAIGSPAGTSNEQFF.